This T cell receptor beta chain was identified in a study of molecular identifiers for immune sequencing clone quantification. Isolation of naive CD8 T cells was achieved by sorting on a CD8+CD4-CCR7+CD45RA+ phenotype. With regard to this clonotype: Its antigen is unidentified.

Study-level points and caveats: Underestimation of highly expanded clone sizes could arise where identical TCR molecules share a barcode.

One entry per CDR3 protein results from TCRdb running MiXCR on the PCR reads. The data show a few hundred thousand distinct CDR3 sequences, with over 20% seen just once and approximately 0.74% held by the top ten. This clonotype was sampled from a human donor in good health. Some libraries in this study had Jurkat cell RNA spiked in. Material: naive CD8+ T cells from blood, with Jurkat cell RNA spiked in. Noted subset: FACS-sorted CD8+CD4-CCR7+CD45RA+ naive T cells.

CDR3 bases: TGTGCCAGCAGTGAAGGGAGGGGCGGTTACGAGCAGTACTTC. Its translation: CASSEGRGGYEQYF. V gene TRBV2 combines with J gene TRBJ2-7, with D possibly matching TRBD2 (6 bases). V was cut by 1 base and J by 4 bases, with 11 bases left in between. Germline V gene sequence: CDR1 SNHLY, CDR2 FYNNEI. This CDR3 has 14 residues. Variable domain in full (rest from reference TRBV2 and TRBJ2-7): EPEVTQTPSHQVTQMGQEVILRCVPISNHLYFYWYRQILGQKVEFLVSFYNNEISEKSEIFDDQFSVERPDGSNFTLKIRSTKLEDSAMYFCASSEGRGGYEQYFGPGTRLTVT.